Following are 8 T cell receptor beta chains from one sample sequenced in a study of Ad26.COV2.S vaccination and SARS-CoV-2 variants. The treatment: 19 received Ad26.COV2.S at low or high dose, single or two shots; roughly 5 received placebo; per-sample allocation not given. Sampling occurred on day 63 after the first vaccine or placebo injection. Sequenced by immunoSEQ multiplex PCR; TCRdb stores in-frame clones only, minus some. Of 300,000 to 400,000 clones detected, roughly 80% appear once; the ten largest clones hold 2% to 2.5%. Material: peripheral blood, obtained in a trial of Ad26.COV2.S vaccine versus placebo. The receptors shown here come from a person between 18 and 60 years old who received the Ad26.COV2.S COVID-19 vaccine or a placebo.

This sequence joins TRBV4-1 and TRBJ2-1; D may be TRBD1 (7 bases). V lost 0 bases and J 5 bases, leaving 17 bases between the germline ends. The CDR3 has 17 residues. CDR1 MGHRA and CDR2 YSYEKL come from the germline V gene. The CDR3 bases are TGCGCCAGCAGCCAAGATTCAGGGGGGCGATGGAACAATGAGCAGTTCTTC. Protein: CASSQDSGGRWNNEQFF.

V usage is TRBV27 and J usage is TRBJ2-1; 13 bases match TRBD2. From germline, CDR1 is MNHEY and CDR2 SMNVEV (reference sequence). The V and J ends lost 9 bases and 8 bases, in that order; junction bases with no gene match: 13. The CDR3 runs 16 residues. The CDR3 protein is CASNGLAGASGDEQFF. Written as DNA, the CDR3 is TGTGCCAGTAACGGACTAGCGGGGGCCTCGGGAGATGAGCAGTTCTTC.

The V call is TRBV2, the J call TRBJ1-4; 9 bases are shared with TRBD1. This CDR3 is built from 14 residues. Germline V gene data show CDR1 as SNHLY and CDR2 as FYNNEI. Trimming took 5 bases from V and 6 from J; bases not matched to a gene: 4. The CDR3 sequence: CASSLDRGDEKLFF. The CDR3 nucleotides read TGTGCCAGCAGTTTAGACAGGGGGGATGAAAAACTGTTTTTT.

The rearrangement uses TRBV11-2 and TRBJ2-6, with D possibly matching TRBD2 (7 bases). Per the germline V gene, CDR1 is SGHAT and CDR2 is FQNNGV. The V gene lost 0 bases and the J gene lost 0 bases, with 12 bases spanning the gap. The CDR3 consists of 18 residues. The CDR3 reads CASSLDRAGASGANVLTF. The DNA for the CDR3 is TGTGCCAGCAGCTTAGATCGGGCGGGGGCCTCTGGGGCCAACGTCCTGACTTTC.

This chain joins TRBV5-6 and TRBJ1-2, with D possibly being TRBD1 (5 bases). The CDR3 is 12 residues long. Trimming took 4 bases from V and 5 from J, leaving 9 bases between them. Looked up from germline, CDR1 is SGHDT and CDR2 is YYEEEE. CDR3 region: CASSPGGYGYTF. CDR3 in DNA: TGTGCCAGCAGCCCCGGGGGGTATGGCTACACCTTC.

As for this clone: The same CDR3 can be traced to other DNA sequences in this sample. The V and J genes are TRBV5-1 and TRBJ1-4; D is possibly TRBD1 (6 bases). CDR3 length equals 14 residues. The V gene lost 2 bases and the J gene lost 5 bases, with 10 bases spanning the gap. Germline V gene sequence: CDR1 SGHRS, CDR2 YFSETQ. The CDR3 region is CASSLTGYNEKLFF. As DNA, the CDR3 is TGCGCCAGCAGCTTAACAGGGTACAATGAAAAACTGTTTTTT.

The chain carries TRBV5-1 and TRBJ2-7, with D tentatively TRBD1 (5 bases). Germline lookup yields CDR1 SGHRS and CDR2 YFSETQ. The CDR3 length is 16 residues. V was pared by 0 bases and J by 0 bases, with 13 bases between. CDR3 DNA sequence: TGCGCCAGCAGCTTGGTCGCCAGGGCCCCCTCCTACGAGCAGTACTTC. Amino acid sequence: CASSLVARAPSYEQYF.

This chain connects TRBV5-8 to TRBJ1-5; D possibly corresponds to TRBD1 (6 bases). The V gene lost 4 bases and the J gene lost 3 bases, with 14 bases spanning the gap. The CDR3 covers 15 residues. Germline CDR1 SGHTS, CDR2 YDEGEE. CDR3 loop: CASSPGVVANQPQHF. The CDR3 nucleotides are TGTGCCAGCAGCCCAGGGGTTGTTGCCAATCAGCCCCAGCATTTT.